The T cell receptor beta chain described here comes from a study of cytomegalovirus exposure and HLA in healthy donors. Overall study results and limits: According to a later analysis, most TCR beta chains associated with CMV appeared HLA-restricted. Presence/absence analyses supposed approximately even sequencing depth among donors. Common viral pathogens (according to a later analysis) appeared linked to several of the most significant clusters. In a later analysis, DRB1 alleles had the most associated TCRs; HLA-C alleles the fewest.

Deletions cut 3 bases from V and 0 bases from J, with 17 bases between. CDR1 and CDR2 from the germline V gene are MGHRA and YSYEKL. The CDR3 extends over 18 amino acids. Regarding this clone: Its antigen remains unidentified.

This PCR relied on a set of 60 Vbeta primers and 13 Jbeta primers. Generated by immunoSEQ multiplex PCR, the TCRdb table keeps only in-frame clones and is missing some. The sample has some 57,000 clones; approximately 70% are singletons. The sequenced material came from PBMCs. V gene TRBV4-1 combines with J gene TRBJ1-4; D gene unclear. The source of this sequence is a woman aged 60 to 75 in good health and CMV-seropositive. The CDR3 region has the DNA TGCGCCAGCAGCCAGGGAGGGCAGGAGGTTGCAACTAATGAAAAACTGTTTTTT. Residues: CASSQGGQEVATNEKLFF.